This TCR beta chain came from a study of shared clonotypes between healthy human individuals. Some clones are missing from TCRdb's copy, which holds only in-frame ones; the method was immunoSEQ multiplex PCR. The sample lists hundreds of thousands of clones, about 92% seen once, with more than 20% in the top ten. CD45RO-negative, CCR7-positively selected cells formed the naive CD8 fraction, excluding terminally differentiated effector memory CD45RA+ cells. As regards this clone: The antigen is unknown.

Study conclusions and caveats: Shared clonotypes: approximately 5% naive CD4, about 3.3% naive CD8, around 2.2% memory CD4, 0.35% to 0.5% memory CD8. The study drew on few donors, limiting represented genetic and exposure-history diversity.

Germline assignment: CDR1 ENHRY and CDR2 SYGVKD. CDR3 length: 14 amino acids. The ends were cut back, 5 bases at V and 0 bases at J, with 9 bases in the middle. The sample was naive CD8+ T cells sorted from blood. The receptor was derived from a man aged 30 to 45 in good health. The chain joins TRBV10-3 to TRBJ2-3; possible D gene TRBD1, 6 bases. The DNA of the CDR3 is TGTGCCATCAGTCGGACAGCTAGCACAGATACGCAGTATTTT. It specifies CAISRTASTDTQYF.